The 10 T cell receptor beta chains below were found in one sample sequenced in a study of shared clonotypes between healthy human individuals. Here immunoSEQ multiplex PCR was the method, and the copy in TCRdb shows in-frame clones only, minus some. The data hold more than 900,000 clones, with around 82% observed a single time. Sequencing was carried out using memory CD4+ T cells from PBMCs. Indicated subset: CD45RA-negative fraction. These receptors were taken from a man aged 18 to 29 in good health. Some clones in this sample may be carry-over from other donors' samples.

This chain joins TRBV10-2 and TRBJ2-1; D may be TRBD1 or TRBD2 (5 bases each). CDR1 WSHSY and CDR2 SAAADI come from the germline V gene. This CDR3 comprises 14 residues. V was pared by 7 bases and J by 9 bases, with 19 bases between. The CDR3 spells CASTRPGSLGEQFF. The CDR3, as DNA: TGCGCCAGCACTCGTCCAGGGAGTTTAGGTGAGCAGTTCTTC.

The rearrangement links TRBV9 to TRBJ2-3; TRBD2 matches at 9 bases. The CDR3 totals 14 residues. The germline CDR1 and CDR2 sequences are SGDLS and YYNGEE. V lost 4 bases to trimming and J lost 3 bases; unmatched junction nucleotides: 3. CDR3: CASSLGLATDTQYF. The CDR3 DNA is TGTGCCAGCAGCCTCGGACTAGCGACAGATACGCAGTATTTT.

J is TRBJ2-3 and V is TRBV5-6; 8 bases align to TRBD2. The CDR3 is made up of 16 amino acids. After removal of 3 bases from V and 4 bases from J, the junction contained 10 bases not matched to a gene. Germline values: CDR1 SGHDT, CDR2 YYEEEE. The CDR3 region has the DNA TGTGCCAGCAGCTCTATTGACAGCGGGAGCCCAGATACGCAGTATTTT. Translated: CASSSIDSGSPDTQYF.

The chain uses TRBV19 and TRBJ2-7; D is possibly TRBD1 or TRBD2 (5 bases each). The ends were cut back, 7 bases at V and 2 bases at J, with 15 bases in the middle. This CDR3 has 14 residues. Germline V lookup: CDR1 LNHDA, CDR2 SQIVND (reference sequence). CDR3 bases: TGTGCCAGTATGGGACCACCTCCAACCTACGAGCAGTACTTC. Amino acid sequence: CASMGPPPTYEQYF.

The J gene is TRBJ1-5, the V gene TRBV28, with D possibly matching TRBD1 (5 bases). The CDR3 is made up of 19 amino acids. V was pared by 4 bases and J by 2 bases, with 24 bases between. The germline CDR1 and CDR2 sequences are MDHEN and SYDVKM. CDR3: CASSSEFRDVIRGNQPQHF. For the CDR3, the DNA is TGTGCCAGCAGTTCCGAATTCCGGGACGTCATCCGAGGCAATCAGCCCCAGCATTTT.

DNA of the CDR3: TGTGCCAGCAGTTACCCCGCGCGCAGTGGAGACAATGAGCAGTTCTTC. Amino acids: CASSYPARSGDNEQFF. This chain joins TRBV6-5 and TRBJ2-1; no definite D call. This CDR3 has 16 residues. Germline CDR1 is MNHEY and CDR2 is SVGAGI. Trimming cost V 2 bases and J 5 bases, with 16 bases left between them.

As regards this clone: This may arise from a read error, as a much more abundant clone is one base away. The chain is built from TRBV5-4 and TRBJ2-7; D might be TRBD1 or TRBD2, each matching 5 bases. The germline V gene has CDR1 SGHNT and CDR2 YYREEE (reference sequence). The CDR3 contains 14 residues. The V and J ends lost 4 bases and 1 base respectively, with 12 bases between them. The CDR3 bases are TGTGCCAGCAGCCAAGGGACCAGGTCCTACGAGCAGTACTTC. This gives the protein CASSQGTRSYEQYF.

CDR3 in amino acids: CASSPFGGGDGYTF. The CDR3 DNA sequence: TGTGCCAGCAGCCCATTTGGAGGGGGCGATGGCTACACCTTC. The V and J genes are TRBV11-2 and TRBJ1-2, with 7 bases lining up with TRBD1. The CDR3 runs 14 residues. From germline, CDR1 is SGHAT and CDR2 FQNNGV. Trimming removed 5 bases from V and 6 bases from J; junction bases left unmatched: 9.

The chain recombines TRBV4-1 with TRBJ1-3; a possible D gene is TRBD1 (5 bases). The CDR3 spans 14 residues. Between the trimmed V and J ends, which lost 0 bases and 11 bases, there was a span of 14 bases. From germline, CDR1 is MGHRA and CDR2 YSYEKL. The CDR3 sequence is CASSQDGGVLPIYF. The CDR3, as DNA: TGCGCCAGCAGCCAAGATGGAGGGGTTCTGCCCATATATTTT.

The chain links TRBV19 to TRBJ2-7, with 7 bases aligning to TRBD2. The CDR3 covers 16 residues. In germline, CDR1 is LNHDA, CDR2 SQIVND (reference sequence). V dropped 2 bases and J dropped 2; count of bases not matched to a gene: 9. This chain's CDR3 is CASSITPASGAYEQYF. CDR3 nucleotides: TGTGCCAGTAGTATAACCCCGGCTAGCGGAGCCTACGAGCAGTACTTC.